This TCR beta chain was recovered during a study of Ad26.COV2.S vaccination and SARS-CoV-2 variants. General study points: Greater spike-specific TCR breadth was seen in vaccine recipients than in placebo recipients.

The sample's treatment: around 19 received Ad26.COV2.S at low or high dose, single or two shots; 5 received placebo; per-sample allocation not given. Samples came from day 63 after the first vaccine or placebo injection. Only in-frame clones appear in the TCRdb table, and some are missing; sequencing was by immunoSEQ multiplex PCR. Found here are some 340,000 clones, about 86% of them singletons; the top ten hold more than 1.5%. This clone was picked up a small number of times. Its specificity is unknown. The V segment lost 5 bases and the J segment 3 bases; nucleotides outside the gene matches: 3. CDR3 length equals 14 residues. The germline CDR1 and CDR2 sequences are SEHNR and FQNEAQ (reference sequence).

The chain couples TRBV7-9 to TRBJ2-1; 8 positions agree with TRBD2. The receptor was isolated from a person between 18 and 65 years old who received the Ad26.COV2.S COVID-19 vaccine or a placebo. The sample was peripheral blood, taken in a trial of Ad26.COV2.S vaccine versus placebo. The CDR3, as DNA: TGTGCCAGCAGCACCGGGACTAGCTACAATGAGCAGTTCTTC. Its protein product is CASSTGTSYNEQFF.